The 22 T cell receptor beta chains in this list originate from one sample, sequenced in a study of cytomegalovirus exposure and HLA in healthy donors (dated by TCRdb to the late 2010s). Libraries were constructed by the immunoSEQ multiplex PCR assay. For the multiplex PCR, a mixture combining 60 forward primers for TCR Vbeta segments and 13 reverse primers for TCR Jbeta segments was used. TCRdb limited this immuneACCESS table to in-frame rearrangements with V and J called. A share of clones is missing; checked studies link under half to unresolved V genes, and the rest is unexplained. This sample lists about 140,000 clones; about 66% were detected once. Of the sample, roughly 1.7% falls within the top ten clones. The specimen was PBMCs. The receptors come from a human donor in good health.

The V call is TRBV6-6, the J call TRBJ2-7, with D possibly TRBD1 on 6 matching bases. Trimming cost V 3 bases and J 6 bases, with 15 bases left between them. CDR3 length equals 14 residues. The germline gives CDR1 MNHNY, CDR2 SVGAGI (reference sequence). CDR3 amino acids: CASSYGSRGAEQYF. CDR3 nucleotide sequence: TGTGCCAGCAGTTATGGCAGCAGGGGTGCCGAGCAGTACTTC.

The chain couples TRBV19 to TRBJ2-1, with TRBD1 identical over 7 bases. Trimming at V came to 1 base and at J to 9 bases, leaving 9 bases not matched to a gene. The germline V gene encodes CDR1 LNHDA and CDR2 SQIVND (reference sequence). This CDR3 contains 15 residues. The CDR3, as DNA: TGTGCCAGTAGTATAGGTCAGGGGGTAGTCGGTGAGCAGTTCTTC. Protein product: CASSIGQGVVGEQFF.

The chain has TRBV7-9 and TRBJ2-7, with 9 bases that match TRBD1. The V gene end was trimmed by 7 bases and the J gene end by 6 bases; junction bases not matched to a gene: 16. Germline V gene sequence: CDR1 SEHNR, CDR2 FQNEAQ (reference sequence). The CDR3 runs to 16 residues. CDR3 residues: CASNIWTGTGISEQYF. The CDR3 DNA reads TGTGCCAGCAACATATGGACCGGGACAGGGATCTCCGAGCAGTACTTC.

The table lists this clone with a count of one. V is TRBV6-4 and J is TRBJ1-4; no definite D call. The CDR3 is 17 amino acids. Germline V CDR1 and CDR2: MRHNA, SNTAGT. Trimming left V 2 bases short and J 4 bases short, with 17 bases between. The CDR3 bases are TGTGCCAGCAGTGACGGGAGATTCCAGCCAAATAATGAAAAACTGTTTTTT. It codes for CASSDGRFQPNNEKLFF.

V and J are TRBV14 and TRBJ1-2; the D gene is possibly TRBD1 (6 bases). V lost 4 bases and J 5 bases, leaving 11 bases between the germline ends. This CDR3 comprises 13 residues. CDR1 and CDR2 (germline): SGHDN, FVKESK. CDR3 sequence (DNA): TGTGCCAGCAGCCGGGACAATCGGTATGGCTACACCTTC. Its protein is CASSRDNRYGYTF.

This chain uses TRBV7-9 with TRBJ1-1; D unclear. Between the trimmed V and J ends, which lost 3 bases and 1 base, there was a span of 9 bases. This CDR3 region has 14 residues. Germline loops: CDR1 SEHNR, CDR2 FQNEAQ (reference sequence). CDR3 DNA sequence: TGTGCCAGCAGCTTTGAATCGGGGAACACTGAAGCTTTCTTT. This encodes CASSFESGNTEAFF.

The V and J genes are TRBV21-1 and TRBJ2-7; TRBD2 reflects the table's D call only, with no check against the DNA. TRBV21-1 is a documented pseudogene. This CDR3 region has 17 residues. The CDR3 reads CASSPPGGGRVCYEQYF. CDR3 bases: TGTGCCAGCAGCCCACCCGGGGGCGGGAGGGTATGCTACGAGCAGTACTTC.

CDR3 bases: TGTGCCAGCAGCCCCCAGGGTGAAGCTTTCTTT. This translates into CASSPQGEAFF. The chain combines TRBV11-1 with TRBJ1-1, with a possible D match to TRBD1 (5 bases). Germline assignment: CDR1 SGHAT and CDR2 FQDESV (reference sequence). The V end lost 5 bases, the J end lost 7 bases, and 8 bases lay between the germline ends. The CDR3 totals 11 residues.

The chain links TRBV18 to TRBJ1-1; 7 bases are shared with TRBD1. Germline loops: CDR1 KGHSH, CDR2 LQKENI. The length of the CDR3 is 16 residues. V dropped 3 bases and J dropped 1; count of bases not matched to a gene: 8. The CDR3 is CASSPTNRGGNTEAFF. The CDR3 nucleotides read TGTGCCAGCTCACCCACCAACAGGGGAGGGAACACTGAAGCTTTCTTT.

The chain couples TRBV9 to TRBJ2-2; possibly TRBD1 for D (6 bases). The germline gives CDR1 SGDLS, CDR2 YYNGEE. The V end lost 2 bases, the J end lost 5 bases, and 10 bases lay between the germline ends. This CDR3 comprises 14 residues. CDR3 DNA sequence: TGTGCCAGCAGCGTGGCAGACAGGACCGGGGAGCTGTTTTTT. Residues: CASSVADRTGELFF.

The chain couples TRBV25-1 to TRBJ2-7; TRBD2 agrees at 7 bases. CDR1 and CDR2 (germline): MGHDK, SYGVNS. The CDR3 length is 16 residues. Unmatched junction bases numbered 13, after V lost 5 bases and J lost 3 bases. Here the CDR3 DNA reads TGTGCCAGCAGTCCGCCGGAGGGACTAAAGTTCTACGAGCAGTACTTC. It yields the protein CASSPPEGLKFYEQYF.

This clone was detected only a few times. This chain uses TRBV5-6 with TRBJ2-7, with TRBD1 matching over 9 bases. Trimming cost V 3 bases and J 6 bases; bases outside gene matches: 10. The CDR3 has 15 residues. Germline V gene lookup returns CDR1 SGHDT and CDR2 YYEEEE. This CDR3 reads CASSWDRAVSREQYF. The CDR3 DNA is TGTGCCAGCAGCTGGGACAGGGCCGTCTCGCGCGAGCAGTACTTC.

The rearrangement joins TRBV6-4 to TRBJ2-7; D might be TRBD2 (6 bases). The V end lost 4 bases, the J end lost 6 bases, and 10 bases lay between the germline ends. The CDR3 runs to 12 residues. Germline loops: CDR1 MRHNA, CDR2 SNTAGT. The CDR3 nucleotides are TGTGCCAGCAGTGTGTACGGGGGCGAGCAGTACTTC. Residues: CASSVYGGEQYF.

This clone was detected only a few times. The rearrangement uses TRBV29-1 and TRBJ2-1; TRBD1 matches 9 bases. V lost 5 bases and J lost 3; bases outside the gene matches: 5. CDR1 is SQVTM, CDR2 ANQGSEA, per germline. The CDR3 has 14 amino acids. CDR3 DNA sequence: TGCAGCGTTCCTGGACAGGGGCTCTACAATGAGCAGTTCTTC. This gives the protein CSVPGQGLYNEQFF.

This clone was detected only a few times. The J gene is TRBJ2-7, the V gene TRBV28; 9 positions agree with TRBD2. The CDR3 is 14 amino acids. V was pared by 2 bases and J by 6 bases, with 5 bases of the junction left unmatched. Germline CDR1 MDHEN, CDR2 SYDVKM. The DNA of the CDR3 is TGTGCCAGCAGTTTAGGGCGGGAGGGGTGCGAGCAGTACTTC. Amino acid sequence: CASSLGREGCEQYF.

The chain couples TRBV6-1 to TRBJ2-1; 7 bases align to TRBD1. The CDR3 is made up of 16 amino acids. Per the germline V gene, CDR1 is MNHNS and CDR2 is SASEGT. V lost 2 bases and J lost 3; bases outside the gene matches: 7. The CDR3 coding sequence is TGTGCCAGCAGTGAAAGGAGGACAGGTTTCTACAATGAGCAGTTCTTC. Protein sequence: CASSERRTGFYNEQFF.

The gene calls are TRBV27 and TRBJ2-7; D call uncertain. Deletions cut 4 bases from V and 0 bases from J, with 10 bases between. Looked up from germline, CDR1 is MNHEY and CDR2 is SMNVEV (reference sequence). This CDR3 spans 14 amino acids. In DNA form, the CDR3 reads TGTGCCAGCAGTTCCTCGGTAAGCTCCTACGAGCAGTACTTC. Its translation: CASSSSVSSYEQYF.

The chain combines TRBV15 with TRBJ2-3, with 7 bases lining up with TRBD2. With V trimmed by 0 bases and J by 2 bases, 11 bases remained unmatched. Germline V gives CDR1 LNHNV, CDR2 YYDKDF (reference sequence). The CDR3 extends over 18 amino acids. In nucleotides, the CDR3 is TGTGCCACCAGCAGAGAAGGGGATATAGCGGGTTTCACAGATACGCAGTATTTT. Translation gives CATSREGDIAGFTDTQYF.

The CDR3 sequence is CASSLSRYEQYF. The CDR3 nucleotides read TGCGCCAGCAGCTTGTCTCGGTACGAGCAGTACTTC. The rearrangement links TRBV5-1 to TRBJ2-5; D unclear. The closer fit of TRBJ2-7 to the DNA end suggests the J call may be wrong. This CDR3 contains 12 residues. Germline CDR1 is SGHRS and CDR2 is YFSETQ.

This clone was detected a few times. J is TRBJ1-2 and V is TRBV7-8; the D gene is possibly TRBD1 (6 bases). V dropped 3 bases and J dropped 11 bases, with 16 bases sitting between them. Germline V gene lookup returns CDR1 SGHVS and CDR2 FQNEAQ. This CDR3 is built from 13 residues. The CDR3 coding sequence is TGTGCCAGCAGCTTTGACAGGTCGGGGGGTTACACCTTC. It is translated as CASSFDRSGGYTF.

There are a few counts of this clone. The chain links TRBV7-9 to TRBJ1-2, with 8 bases aligning to TRBD1. Germline loops: CDR1 SEHNR, CDR2 FQNEAQ (reference sequence). CDR3 size: 16 residues. The junction had 12 bases not matched to a gene; V was cut back by 4 bases and J by 5 bases. The CDR3 loop reads CASSSWDRPAEYGYTF. The CDR3 coding sequence is TGTGCCAGCAGCTCCTGGGACAGGCCGGCCGAATATGGCTACACCTTC.

The chain has TRBV11-3 and TRBJ2-7, with a weak D call TRBD1 (8 bases). Germline CDR1 reads SGHNT; CDR2 reads YENEEA. With 3 bases removed from V and 6 bases from J, the gap between germline ends came to 12 bases. The CDR3 spans 13 residues. The CDR3 region is CASSLDREGEQYF. CDR3 DNA sequence: TGTGCCAGCAGCTTGGACAGGGAGGGCGAGCAGTACTTC. Using reference TRBV11-3 and TRBJ2-7 for the parts outside the CDR3, the full variable domain is EAGVVQSPRYKIIEKKQPVAFWCNPISGHNTLYWYLQNLGQGPELLIRYENEEAVDDSQLPKDRFSAERLKGVDSTLKIQPAELGDSAVYLCASSLDREGEQYFGPGTRLTVT.